These 32 T cell receptor beta chains were all obtained from the same sample, sequenced in a study of CD8+ T cells in alopecia areata. RNA extraction was followed by reverse transcription into cDNA, which acted as the sequencing template. Here immunoSEQ multiplex PCR was the method, and the copy in TCRdb shows in-frame clones only, minus some. The sample lists about 150,000 clones; 45% to 60% were seen once. This sample comprised CD8+ T cells sorted from blood, obtained at week 0. All receptors come from a human donor with alopecia areata.

The chain recombines TRBV11-2 with TRBJ2-7; perhaps D is TRBD1 or TRBD2 (5 bases each). The CDR3 totals 15 residues. The germline gives CDR1 SGHAT, CDR2 FQNNGV. V was clipped by 1 base and J by 3 bases, with 13 bases between them. The CDR3 region has the DNA TGTGCCAGCAGCTTAGGCGGGCAGGGCCTCTACGAGCAGTACTTC. Translation: CASSLGGQGLYEQYF.

The rearrangement links TRBV2 to TRBJ2-7; 11 bases agree with TRBD2. In germline, CDR1 is SNHLY, CDR2 FYNNEI. The CDR3 is 14 amino acids. Germline trimming cut 7 bases from V and 3 bases from J; bases unmatched to any gene: 5. CDR3 in amino acids: CASKTSGGYYEQYF. The CDR3 DNA reads as TGTGCCAGCAAAACTAGCGGGGGATACTACGAGCAGTACTTC.

This chain connects TRBV2 to TRBJ2-5; weak D call: TRBD1 (6 bases). Germline-derived CDR1 and CDR2 are SNHLY and FYNNEI. The CDR3 extends over 15 amino acids. Trimming cost V 8 bases and J 2 bases, with 18 bases left between them. The CDR3 protein is CASRIERGFQETQYF. CDR3 DNA sequence: TGTGCCAGCCGCATAGAAAGGGGGTTTCAAGAGACCCAGTACTTC.

This rearrangement joins TRBV27 to TRBJ1-2; D possibly corresponds to TRBD1 (6 bases). Trimming left V 6 bases short and J 4 bases short, with 21 bases between. Germline CDR1 reads MNHEY; CDR2 reads SMNVEV (reference sequence). The CDR3 loop spans 16 amino acids. CDR3 residues: CASSQFPAGDRYGYTF. For the CDR3, the DNA is TGTGCCAGCAGCCAATTCCCCGCAGGGGACCGCTATGGCTACACCTTC.

This rearrangement joins TRBV27 to TRBJ1-1; D is ambiguous. Germline V gene data show CDR1 as MNHEY and CDR2 as SMNVEV (reference sequence). This CDR3 is built from 13 residues. Trimming stripped 1 base from V and 5 bases from J, with 8 bases between. The CDR3 DNA reads as TGTGCCAGCAGTTTATTTAGTGGTACTGAAGCTTTCTTT. Amino acid sequence: CASSLFSGTEAFF.

This chain joins TRBV13 and TRBJ2-7; 9 bases match TRBD1. The CDR3 is 15 residues long. CDR1 PRHDT and CDR2 FYEKMQ come from the germline V gene (reference sequence). J gave up 0 bases and V 5 bases, and 5 bases lay outside the gene matches. The CDR3 DNA reads as TGTGCCAGCAGCACGGGACAGGGAAACTCCTACGAGCAGTACTTC. Its protein product is CASSTGQGNSYEQYF.

This chain links TRBV4-1 with TRBJ2-2; D is unclear. This CDR3 comprises 13 residues. V was pared by 0 bases and J by 8 bases, with 7 bases between. CDR1 and CDR2 (germline): MGHRA, YSYEKL. CDR3 sequence (DNA): TGCGCCAGCAGCCAAGATTTGGGAGGGGAGCTGTTTTTT. It encodes CASSQDLGGELFF.

The V call is TRBV7-3, the J call TRBJ1-6; D remains ambiguous. This CDR3 has 14 residues. V lost 1 base and J lost 8, with 9 bases in between. CDR1 and CDR2 from the germline V gene are SGHTA and FQGTGA. This CDR3 is CASSLRSAHSPLHF. The CDR3, as DNA: TGTGCCAGCAGCTTAAGGTCGGCTCATTCACCCCTCCACTTT.

This chain connects TRBV14 to TRBJ2-1; 7 bases line up with TRBD2. Germline CDR1 SGHDN, CDR2 FVKESK. The CDR3 contains 14 residues. The J segment lost 7 bases and the V segment lost 5 bases, leaving 8 bases of the junction unmatched. This CDR3 reads CASSNMNGGNEQFF. The CDR3, as DNA: TGTGCCAGCAGCAATATGAACGGGGGGAATGAGCAGTTCTTC.

The V call is TRBV7-9, the J call TRBJ2-3; possibly TRBD2 for D (7 bases). This CDR3 is 15 amino acids long. Trimming shortened V by 0 bases and J by 4 bases, and 11 bases separated the two germline ends. Germline lookup yields CDR1 SEHNR and CDR2 FQNEAQ (reference sequence). The CDR3, as DNA: TGTGCCAGCAGCTTAGCCGGGGGGCCTCCAGATACGCAGTATTTT. It encodes CASSLAGGPPDTQYF.

This sequence joins TRBV5-1 and TRBJ1-6; D is ambiguous. Trimming left V 0 bases short and J 9 bases short, with 4 bases between. Germline assignment: CDR1 SGHRS and CDR2 YFSETQ. The CDR3 is made up of 12 amino acids. CDR3 sequence reads: CASSLGSSPLHF. The CDR3 region has the DNA TGCGCCAGCAGCTTGGGTTCTTCACCCCTCCACTTT.

The chain joins TRBV5-6 to TRBJ2-6; D gene ambiguous. Germline CDR1 is SGHDT and CDR2 is YYEEEE. The CDR3 consists of 15 residues. Trimming pared 3 bases from V and 0 bases from J, leaving 7 bases between. The CDR3 sequence is CASSSQSSGANVLTF. Here the CDR3 DNA reads TGTGCCAGCAGCTCTCAGAGCTCTGGGGCCAACGTCCTGACTTTC.

The chain combines TRBV4-3 with TRBJ1-1, with TRBD1 identical over 7 bases. Germline V CDR1 and CDR2: LGHNA, YSLEER. The CDR3 consists of 15 residues. V shed 1 base, J shed 7 bases, and the junction held 9 bases outside the gene matches. CDR3 sequence reads: CASSQVLYRGDEAFF. The CDR3 DNA sequence: TGCGCCAGCAGCCAAGTACTGTACAGGGGTGATGAAGCTTTCTTT.

This clone was seen a handful of times. The CDR3 region has the DNA TGTGCCAGCAGTTACGAGGCAGGGACCACAGATACGCAGTATTTT. Translated, it gives CASSYEAGTTDTQYF. This chain uses TRBV6-5 with TRBJ2-3, with D perhaps being TRBD1 or TRBD2 (5 bases each). V was pared by 2 bases and J by 2 bases, with 11 bases between. The germline gives CDR1 MNHEY, CDR2 SVGAGI. This CDR3 region has 15 residues.

This clone came up a few times. V gene TRBV7-2 combines with J gene TRBJ2-3, with 7 positions matching TRBD2. CDR3 size: 16 residues. Germline V gene sequence: CDR1 SGHTA, CDR2 FQGNSA. Trimming removed 5 bases from V and 5 bases from J; junction bases left unmatched: 13. The chain's CDR3 is CASSPPASGRGDTQYF. CDR3 nucleotide sequence: TGTGCCAGCAGCCCCCCGGCTAGCGGACGAGGAGATACGCAGTATTTT.

This sequence joins TRBV27 and TRBJ1-5, with D unclear. The CDR3 sequence is 12 residues long. V was pared by 3 bases and J by 6 bases, with 6 bases between. The V gene's germline CDR1 is MNHEY and CDR2 SMNVEV (reference sequence). CDR3 in amino acids: CASSFPGQPQHF. CDR3 sequence (DNA): TGTGCCAGCAGTTTCCCAGGTCAGCCCCAGCATTTT.

The chain carries TRBV2 and TRBJ2-7; tentative D call: TRBD1 (6 bases). Trimming pared 3 bases from V and 3 bases from J, leaving 12 bases between. The V gene's germline CDR1 is SNHLY and CDR2 FYNNEI. CDR3 length equals 14 residues. CDR3 nucleotides: TGTGCCAGCAGTGACAGGGACAAATTCTACGAGCAGTACTTC. Translated, it gives CASSDRDKFYEQYF. Full variable domain (outside the CDR3, taken from reference TRBV2 and TRBJ2-7): EPEVTQTPSHQVTQMGQEVILRCVPISNHLYFYWYRQILGQKVEFLVSFYNNEISEKSEIFDDQFSVERPDGSNFTLKIRSTKLEDSAMYFCASSDRDKFYEQYFGPGTRLTVT.

The chain has TRBV6-1 and TRBJ2-2; no clear D. The CDR3 covers 16 residues. Germline CDR1 is MNHNS and CDR2 is SASEGT. V was cut by 2 bases and J by 2 bases, with 12 bases left in between. The CDR3 loop reads CASSEIAGPNTGELFF. The CDR3 coding sequence is TGTGCCAGCAGTGAAATCGCTGGTCCAAACACCGGGGAGCTGTTTTTT.

The chain joins TRBV5-1 to TRBJ2-6; D ambiguous. Germline CDR1 SGHRS, CDR2 YFSETQ. Trimming left V 0 bases short and J 4 bases short, with 17 bases between. This CDR3 has 18 residues. The CDR3 region has the DNA TGCGCCAGCAGCTTGGATAGGTCAGGTGATTCGGGGGCCAACGTCCTGACTTTC. Its protein is CASSLDRSGDSGANVLTF.

The table lists this clone with a few counts. This chain uses TRBV29-1 with TRBJ1-2; D gene ambiguous. Per the germline V gene, CDR1 is SQVTM and CDR2 is ANQGSEA. The CDR3 has 12 amino acids. V was trimmed by 3 bases and J by 2 bases, leaving 7 bases between them. The CDR3 spells CSVEGKNYGYTF. The CDR3 DNA reads as TGCAGCGTTGAGGGCAAGAACTATGGCTACACCTTC.

This chain connects TRBV19 to TRBJ1-2; TRBD1 might be the D (5 bases). Germline-derived CDR1 and CDR2 are LNHDA and SQIVND (reference sequence). Trimming took off 9 bases at V and 8 bases at J, with 25 bases between the two ends. The length of the CDR3 is 15 residues. This chain's CDR3 is CASIPGRSMWGGYTF. CDR3 DNA sequence: TGTGCCAGCATCCCGGGACGGAGTATGTGGGGAGGCTACACCTTC.

The chain employs TRBV29-1 and TRBJ1-1; D is unresolved. In germline, CDR1 is SQVTM, CDR2 ANQGSEA. Trimming removed 8 bases from V and 7 bases from J, with 23 bases in between. The length of the CDR3 is 14 residues. CDR3 sequence: CSPIPDPQHGEAFF. The CDR3 region has the DNA TGCAGCCCTATACCAGACCCTCAGCACGGTGAAGCTTTCTTT.

This clone was picked up one time. The chain uses TRBV5-1 and TRBJ1-1; no clear D gene. The CDR3 totals 13 residues. V was cut by 3 bases and J by 1 base, with 7 bases left in between. CDR1 and CDR2 from the germline V gene are SGHRS and YFSETQ. The DNA for the CDR3 is TGCGCCAGCAGCTATGACGAGAACACTGAAGCTTTCTTT. Translating it yields CASSYDENTEAFF.

The gene calls are TRBV11-2 and TRBJ2-7; D is ambiguous. The length of the CDR3 is 12 residues. Looked up from germline, CDR1 is SGHAT and CDR2 is FQNNGV. V was trimmed by 6 bases and J by 3 bases, leaving 9 bases between them. CDR3 protein: CASSPWNYEQYF. CDR3 in DNA: TGTGCCAGCAGTCCTTGGAACTACGAGCAGTACTTC.

About this clone: The sample contains more than one DNA sequence encoding this CDR3. V is TRBV9 and J is TRBJ2-3, with 11 positions matching TRBD2. Germline lookup yields CDR1 SGDLS and CDR2 YYNGEE. The CDR3 runs 15 residues. With 2 bases clipped from V and 2 bases from J, the junction kept 1 base outside the gene matches. The CDR3 DNA sequence: TGTGCCAGCAGCGTTAGCGGGGGGGTCACAGATACGCAGTATTTT. Translating it yields CASSVSGGVTDTQYF.

The chain is built from TRBV7-2 and TRBJ2-3; D uncertain. Germline CDR1 SGHTA, CDR2 FQGNSA. The CDR3 runs to 13 residues. V was trimmed by 2 bases and J by 4 bases, leaving 7 bases between them. CDR3 residues: CASSLTVADTQYF. CDR3 sequence (DNA): TGTGCCAGCAGCTTAACCGTGGCAGATACGCAGTATTTT.

The chain recombines TRBV6-9 with TRBJ2-1; weak D call: TRBD2 (6 bases). This CDR3 spans 16 amino acids. Trimming pared 2 bases from V and 1 base from J, leaving 12 bases between. The V gene's germline CDR1 is MNHGY and CDR2 SVAAGI. In DNA, the CDR3 is TGTGCCAGCAGTTATCGAGCGGGTCGATCCTACAATGAGCAGTTCTTC. Translation: CASSYRAGRSYNEQFF.

V and J are TRBV4-3 and TRBJ2-2; no clear D. The CDR3 is 15 residues long. The V gene lost 0 bases and the J gene lost 7 bases, with 12 bases spanning the gap. Per germline, CDR1 LGHNA and CDR2 YSLEER. The CDR3 bases are TGCGCCAGCAGCCAAGACTGGTTCATTGACGGGGAGCTGTTTTTT. It is translated as CASSQDWFIDGELFF.

The rearrangement links TRBV10-2 to TRBJ1-1; D is unresolved. The germline V and J ends were trimmed by 2 bases and 5 bases, with 9 bases remaining between them. CDR1 is WSHSY and CDR2 is SAAADI in the germline V gene. The CDR3 loop spans 13 amino acids. The DNA for the CDR3 is TGCGCCAGCAGTGAGGGTAGCGGGACTGAAGCTTTCTTT. It specifies CASSEGSGTEAFF.

The chain couples TRBV9 to TRBJ1-1; D gene unclear. Deletions cut 3 bases from V and 6 bases from J, with 9 bases between. This CDR3 spans 12 amino acids. Germline loops: CDR1 SGDLS, CDR2 YYNGEE. This chain's CDR3 is CASSATGAEAFF. The CDR3 DNA reads as TGTGCCAGCAGCGCGACCGGTGCTGAAGCTTTCTTT. Supplemented by reference TRBV9 and TRBJ1-1, the full variable domain reads DSGVTQTPKHLITATGQRVTLRCSPRSGDLSVYWYQQSLDQGLQFLIQYYNGEERAKGNILERFSAQQFPDLHSELNLSSLELGDSALYFCASSATGAEAFFGQGTRLTVV.

The V and J genes are TRBV11-2 and TRBJ2-3; D is undetermined. This CDR3 contains 12 residues. Germline V gene sequence: CDR1 SGHAT, CDR2 FQNNGV. Trimming took 4 bases from V and 0 from J, leaving 2 bases between them. The CDR3 here is CASSSSTDTQYF. The CDR3, as DNA: TGTGCCAGCAGCTCAAGCACAGATACGCAGTATTTT.

This chain links TRBV4-3 with TRBJ2-6, with unresolved D. Trimming left V 3 bases short and J 5 bases short, with 5 bases between. This CDR3 contains 13 residues. Germline V gives CDR1 LGHNA, CDR2 YSLEER. The DNA for the CDR3 is TGCGCCAGCAGCCAGGGTAGGGCCAACGTCCTGACTTTC. This codes for CASSQGRANVLTF.